These 8 T cell receptor beta chains share one sample of origin, sequenced in a study of vaccination effects on CD4 cells after COVID-19. Peptide-pool stimulation followed by sequencing identified expanded antigen-specific CD4+ clonotypes in the ViraFEST assay. Isolating CD4+ T cells followed 9 to 10 days of culture. The assay was immunoSEQ multiplex PCR, and TCRdb's table has in-frame clones only and misses some. The table lists 50,000 to 65,000 clones, 81% of them singletons. These TCRs are of unknown antigen specificity. The sample here was CD4+ T cells from PBMCs cultured with HCoV-229E spike peptides, taken before COVID-19 vaccination. These TCRs come from a human donor who received a COVID-19 vaccine.

The rearrangement links TRBV16 to TRBJ2-6; 8 nucleotides match TRBD1. This CDR3 is 16 amino acids long. CDR1 KGHSY and CDR2 FQNENV come from the germline V gene. V gave up 1 base and J gave up 1 base; unmatched junction bases: 0. The CDR3 DNA is TGTGCCAGCAGCCAATGGGACAGGTCTGGGGCCAACGTCCTGACTTTC. Protein: CASSQWDRSGANVLTF. Full variable domain (remainder filled in from reference TRBV16 and TRBJ2-6): GEEVAQTPKHLVRGEGQKAKLYCAPIKGHSYVFWYQQVLKNEFKFLISFQNENVFDETGMPKERFSAKCLPNSPCSLEIQATKLEDSAVYFCASSQWDRSGANVLTFGAGSRLTVL.

V usage is TRBV6-5 and J usage is TRBJ2-5; D possibly corresponds to TRBD1 (5 bases). The CDR3 loop spans 12 amino acids. Germline CDR1 is MNHEY and CDR2 is SVGAGI. Trimming left V 7 bases short and J 0 bases short, with 6 bases between. The CDR3 DNA sequence: TGTGCCAGCAAGGGGTACCAAGAGACCCAGTACTTC. This gives the protein CASKGYQETQYF.

CDR3 in amino acids: CASRPHVGRGAADTEAFF. In nucleotides, the CDR3 is TGTGCCAGCAGGCCCCACGTGGGCCGGGGGGCGGCTGACACTGAAGCTTTCTTT. V usage is TRBV14 and J usage is TRBJ1-1, with a tentative D call TRBD1 (6 bases). There are 18 residues in the CDR3. Looked up from germline, CDR1 is SGHDN and CDR2 is FVKESK. V was trimmed by 6 bases and J by 3 bases, leaving 26 bases between them. The full variable domain, its missing parts supplied by reference TRBV14 and TRBJ1-1, is EAGVTQFPSHSVIEKGQTVTLRCDPISGHDNLYWYRRVMGKEIKFLLHFVKESKQDESGMPNNRFLAERTGGTYSTLKVQPAELEDSGVYFCASRPHVGRGAADTEAFFGQGTRLTVV.

The chain employs TRBV7-9 and TRBJ2-1; D is uncertain. The ends were cut back, 3 bases at V and 7 bases at J, with 16 bases in the middle. This CDR3 is built from 15 residues. Germline lookup yields CDR1 SEHNR and CDR2 FQNEAQ (reference sequence). CDR3 amino acids: CASSFGVVFRNEQFF. The CDR3 coding sequence is TGTGCCAGCAGCTTCGGAGTCGTATTTCGAAATGAGCAGTTCTTC.

The chain combines TRBV12-3 or TRBV12-4 with TRBJ2-1; no firm D call. CDR3 length: 11 amino acids. Trimming stripped 4 bases from V and 7 bases from J, with 5 bases between. The CDR3 DNA reads TGTGCCAGCAGTTCGAGAAATGAGCAGTTCTTC. This sequence encodes CASSSRNEQFF.

This chain connects TRBV4-1 to TRBJ1-1; D ambiguous. V was trimmed by 2 bases and J by 2 bases, leaving 12 bases between them. There are 15 residues in the CDR3. Germline CDR1 MGHRA, CDR2 YSYEKL. The CDR3 DNA reads TGCGCCAGCAGCCAAAGGTGGCAAGTAAACACTGAAGCTTTCTTT. Protein sequence: CASSQRWQVNTEAFF.

The J gene is TRBJ2-5, the V gene TRBV12-3 or TRBV12-4, with a possible D match to TRBD2 (7 bases). The CDR3 runs to 13 residues. With 7 bases removed from V and 2 bases from J, the gap between germline ends came to 11 bases. The CDR3 region is CASKGGGQETQYF. In DNA, the CDR3 is TGTGCCAGCAAGGGGGGGGGACAAGAGACCCAGTACTTC.

The table lists this clone with a few counts. The chain has TRBV18 and TRBJ1-2; D remains ambiguous. CDR1 and CDR2 from the germline V gene are KGHSH and LQKENI. V gave up 3 bases and J gave up 4 bases, with 9 bases separating them. CDR3 size: 13 residues. In DNA form, the CDR3 reads TGTGCCAGCTCACCTACGTCGTCCTATGGCTACACCTTC. Translating it yields CASSPTSSYGYTF.